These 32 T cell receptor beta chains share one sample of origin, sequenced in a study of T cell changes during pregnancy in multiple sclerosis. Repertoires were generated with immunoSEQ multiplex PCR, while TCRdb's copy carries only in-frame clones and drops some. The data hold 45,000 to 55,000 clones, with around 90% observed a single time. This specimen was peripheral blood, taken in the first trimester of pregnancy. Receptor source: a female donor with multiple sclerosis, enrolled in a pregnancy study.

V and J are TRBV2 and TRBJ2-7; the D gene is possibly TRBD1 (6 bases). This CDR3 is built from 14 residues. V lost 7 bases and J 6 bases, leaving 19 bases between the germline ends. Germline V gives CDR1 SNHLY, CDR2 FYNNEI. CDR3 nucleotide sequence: TGTGCCAGCAAGACCGGGACACTTTCTCTCGAGCAGTACTTC. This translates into CASKTGTLSLEQYF.

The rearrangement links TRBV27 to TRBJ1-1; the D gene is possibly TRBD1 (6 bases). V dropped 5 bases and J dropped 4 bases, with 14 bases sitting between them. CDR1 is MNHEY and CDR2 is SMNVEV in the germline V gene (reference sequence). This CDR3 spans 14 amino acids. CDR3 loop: CASSLSRGPTEAFF. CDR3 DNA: TGTGCCAGCAGTCTCAGCAGGGGCCCCACTGAAGCTTTCTTT.

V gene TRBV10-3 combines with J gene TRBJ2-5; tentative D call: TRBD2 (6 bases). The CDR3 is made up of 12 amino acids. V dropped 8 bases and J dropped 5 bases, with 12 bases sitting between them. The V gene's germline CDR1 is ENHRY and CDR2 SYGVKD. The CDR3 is CAIAPGRETQYF. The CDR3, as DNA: TGTGCCATCGCCCCTGGGAGGGAGACCCAGTACTTC.

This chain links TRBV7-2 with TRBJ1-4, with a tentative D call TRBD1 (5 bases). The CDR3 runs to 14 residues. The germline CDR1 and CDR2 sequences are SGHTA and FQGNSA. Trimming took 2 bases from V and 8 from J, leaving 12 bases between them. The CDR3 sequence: CASSLNQGGEKLFF. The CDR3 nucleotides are TGTGCCAGCAGCTTAAACCAGGGTGGCGAAAAACTGTTTTTT.

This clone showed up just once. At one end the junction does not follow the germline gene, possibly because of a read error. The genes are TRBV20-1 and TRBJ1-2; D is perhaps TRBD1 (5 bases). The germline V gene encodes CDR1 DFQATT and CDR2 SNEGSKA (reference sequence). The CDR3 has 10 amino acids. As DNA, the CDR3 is TGCAGTGCTTCCCCGGCGACGGGGGTCTTC. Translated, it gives CSASPATGVF.

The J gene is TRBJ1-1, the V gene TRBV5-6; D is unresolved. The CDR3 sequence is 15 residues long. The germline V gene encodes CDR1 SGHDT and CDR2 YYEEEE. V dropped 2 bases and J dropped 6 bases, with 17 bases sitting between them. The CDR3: CASSFTPSMSPEAFF. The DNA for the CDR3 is TGTGCCAGCAGCTTTACCCCGTCTATGAGTCCTGAAGCTTTCTTT.

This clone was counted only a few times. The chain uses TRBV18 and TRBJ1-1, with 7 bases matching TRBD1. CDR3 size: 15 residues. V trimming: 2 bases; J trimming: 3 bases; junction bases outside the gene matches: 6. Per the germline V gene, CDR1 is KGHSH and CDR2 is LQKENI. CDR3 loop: CASSPTTGWDTEAFF. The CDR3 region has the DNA TGTGCCAGCTCACCAACGACAGGGTGGGACACTGAAGCTTTCTTT. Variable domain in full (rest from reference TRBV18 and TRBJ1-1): NAGVMQNPRHLVRRRGQEARLRCSPMKGHSHVYWYRQLPEEGLKFMVYLQKENIIDESGMPKERFSAEFPKEGPSILRIQQVVRGDSAAYFCASSPTTGWDTEAFFGQGTRLTVV.

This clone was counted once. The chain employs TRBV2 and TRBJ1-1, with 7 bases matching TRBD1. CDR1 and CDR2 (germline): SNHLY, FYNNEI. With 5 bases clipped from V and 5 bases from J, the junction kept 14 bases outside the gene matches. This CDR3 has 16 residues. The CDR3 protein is CASSKDRTALGTEAFF. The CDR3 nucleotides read TGTGCCAGCAGTAAGGACAGGACGGCTCTAGGGACTGAAGCTTTCTTT.

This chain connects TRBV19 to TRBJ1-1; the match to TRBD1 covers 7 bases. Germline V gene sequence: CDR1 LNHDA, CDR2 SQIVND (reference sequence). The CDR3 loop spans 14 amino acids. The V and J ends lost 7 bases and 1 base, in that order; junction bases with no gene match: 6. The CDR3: CASTSDRRNTEAFF. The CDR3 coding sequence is TGTGCCAGTACCTCGGACAGGAGGAACACTGAAGCTTTCTTT.

The CDR3 spells CASQGPAYEQYF. In nucleotides, the CDR3 is TGTGCCAGCCAGGGTCCGGCCTACGAGCAGTACTTC. V usage is TRBV6-6 and J usage is TRBJ2-7; D is perhaps TRBD1 (5 bases). Deletions cut 8 bases from V and 2 bases from J, with 10 bases between. Germline V lookup: CDR1 MNHNY, CDR2 SVGAGI (reference sequence). This CDR3 comprises 12 residues.

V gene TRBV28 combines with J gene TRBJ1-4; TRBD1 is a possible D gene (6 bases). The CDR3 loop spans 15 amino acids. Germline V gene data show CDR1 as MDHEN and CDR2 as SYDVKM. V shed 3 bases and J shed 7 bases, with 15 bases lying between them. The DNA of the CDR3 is TGTGCCAGCAGTTTTAGGGGACACCGGAGTGAAAAACTGTTTTTT. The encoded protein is CASSFRGHRSEKLFF.

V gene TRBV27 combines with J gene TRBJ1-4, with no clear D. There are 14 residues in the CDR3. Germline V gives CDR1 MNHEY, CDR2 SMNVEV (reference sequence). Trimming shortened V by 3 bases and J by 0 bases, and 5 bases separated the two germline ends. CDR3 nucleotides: TGTGCCAGCAGTTTTACAGCAACTAATGAAAAACTGTTTTTT. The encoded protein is CASSFTATNEKLFF. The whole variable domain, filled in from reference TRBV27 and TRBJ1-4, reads EAQVTQNPRYLITVTGKKLTVTCSQNMNHEYMSWYRQDPGLGLRQIYYSMNVEVTDKGDVPEGYKVSRKEKRNFPLILESPSPNQTSLYFCASSFTATNEKLFFGSGTQLSVL.

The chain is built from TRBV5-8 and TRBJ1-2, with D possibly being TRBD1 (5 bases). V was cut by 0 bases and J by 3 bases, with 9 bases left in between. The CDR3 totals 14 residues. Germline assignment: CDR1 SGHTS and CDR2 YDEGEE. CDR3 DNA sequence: TGTGCCAGCAGCTTGGTGCTAGGGGACTATGGCTACACCTTC. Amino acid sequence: CASSLVLGDYGYTF.

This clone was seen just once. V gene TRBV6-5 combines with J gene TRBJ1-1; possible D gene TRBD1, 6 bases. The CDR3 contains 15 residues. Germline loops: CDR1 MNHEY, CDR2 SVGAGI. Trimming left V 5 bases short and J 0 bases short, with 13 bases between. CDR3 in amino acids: CASSPLDRMNTEAFF. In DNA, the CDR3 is TGTGCCAGCAGTCCCCTCGACAGGATGAACACTGAAGCTTTCTTT.

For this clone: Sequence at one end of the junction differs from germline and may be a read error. This CDR3 reads CASSLFEGADEQFF. The CDR3 DNA follows: TGTGCTAGCAGCTTATTCGAGGGGGCGGATGAGCAGTTCTTC. The chain employs TRBV7-7 and TRBJ2-1; 7 nucleotides match TRBD1. CDR1 is SSHAT and CDR2 is FNYEAQ in the germline V gene (reference sequence). This CDR3 is 14 amino acids long.

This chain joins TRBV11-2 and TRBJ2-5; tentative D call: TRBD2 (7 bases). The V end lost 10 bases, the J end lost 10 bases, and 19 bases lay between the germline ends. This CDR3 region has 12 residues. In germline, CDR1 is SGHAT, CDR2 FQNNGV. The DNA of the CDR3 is TGTGCCACCTCCCGGGGGGCCGAGGGCCAGTACTTC. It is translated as CATSRGAEGQYF.

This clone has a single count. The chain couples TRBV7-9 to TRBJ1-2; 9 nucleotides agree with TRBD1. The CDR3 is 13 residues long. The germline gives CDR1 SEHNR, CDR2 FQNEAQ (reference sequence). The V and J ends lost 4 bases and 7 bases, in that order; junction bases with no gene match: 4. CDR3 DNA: TGTGCCAGCAGCTACAGGACAGGGGTTGGCTACACCTTC. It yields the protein CASSYRTGVGYTF.

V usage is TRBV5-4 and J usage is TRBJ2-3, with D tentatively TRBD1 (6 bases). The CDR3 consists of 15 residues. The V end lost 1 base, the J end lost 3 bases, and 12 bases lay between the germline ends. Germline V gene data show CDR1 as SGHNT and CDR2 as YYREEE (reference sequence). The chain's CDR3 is CASSLLSGATDTQYF. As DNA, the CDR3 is TGTGCCAGCAGCTTGTTATCAGGGGCTACAGATACGCAGTATTTT.

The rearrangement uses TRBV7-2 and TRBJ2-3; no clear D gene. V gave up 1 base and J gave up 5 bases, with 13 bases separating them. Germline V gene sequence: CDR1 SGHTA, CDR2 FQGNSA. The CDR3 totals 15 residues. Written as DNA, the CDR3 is TGTGCCAGCAGCTTAGTTGCGGCTATCGGAGATACGCAGTATTTT. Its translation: CASSLVAAIGDTQYF. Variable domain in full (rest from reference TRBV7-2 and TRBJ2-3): GAGVSQSPSNKVTEKGKDVELRCDPISGHTALYWYRQSLGQGLEFLIYFQGNSAPDKSGLPSDRFSAERTGGSVSTLTIQRTQQEDSAVYLCASSLVAAIGDTQYFGPGTRLTVL.

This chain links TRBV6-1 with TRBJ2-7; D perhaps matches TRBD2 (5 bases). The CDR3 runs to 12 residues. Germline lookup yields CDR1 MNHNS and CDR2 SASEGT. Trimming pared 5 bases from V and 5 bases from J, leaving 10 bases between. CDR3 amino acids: CASSSEGDEQYF. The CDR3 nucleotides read TGTGCCAGCAGTTCAGAGGGAGACGAGCAGTACTTC.

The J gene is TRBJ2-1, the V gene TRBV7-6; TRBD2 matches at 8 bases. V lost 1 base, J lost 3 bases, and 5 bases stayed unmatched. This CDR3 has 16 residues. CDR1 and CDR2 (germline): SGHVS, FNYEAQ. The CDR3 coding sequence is TGTGCCAGCAGCTTAGTGGGACTAGATGGCTACAATGAGCAGTTCTTC. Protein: CASSLVGLDGYNEQFF.

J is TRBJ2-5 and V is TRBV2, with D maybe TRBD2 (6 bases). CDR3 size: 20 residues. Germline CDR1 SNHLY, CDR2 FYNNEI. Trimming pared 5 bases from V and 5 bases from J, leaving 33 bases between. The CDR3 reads CASSPVWYGANSGQSETQYF. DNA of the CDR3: TGTGCCAGCAGTCCGGTTTGGTACGGGGCGAACAGCGGGCAGAGCGAGACCCAGTACTTC.

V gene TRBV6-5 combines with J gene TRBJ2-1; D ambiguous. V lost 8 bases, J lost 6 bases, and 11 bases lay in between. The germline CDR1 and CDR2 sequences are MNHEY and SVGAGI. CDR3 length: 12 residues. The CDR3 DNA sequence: TGTGCCAGCCAGGCAGGCTTCAATGAGCAGTTCTTC. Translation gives CASQAGFNEQFF.

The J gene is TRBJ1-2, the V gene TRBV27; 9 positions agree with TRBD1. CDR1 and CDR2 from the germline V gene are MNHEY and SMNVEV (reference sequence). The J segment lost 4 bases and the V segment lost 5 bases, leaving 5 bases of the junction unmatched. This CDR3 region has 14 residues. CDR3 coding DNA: TGTGCCAGCAGTCTTGGACAGGGGCTCTATGGCTACACCTTC. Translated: CASSLGQGLYGYTF.

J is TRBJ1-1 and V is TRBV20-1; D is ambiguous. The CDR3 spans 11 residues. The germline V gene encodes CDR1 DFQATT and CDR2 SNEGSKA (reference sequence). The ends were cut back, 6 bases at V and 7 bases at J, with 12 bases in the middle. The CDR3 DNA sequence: TGCAGTGCCCTCCGGCGGCTTGAAGCTTTCTTT. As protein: CSALRRLEAFF.

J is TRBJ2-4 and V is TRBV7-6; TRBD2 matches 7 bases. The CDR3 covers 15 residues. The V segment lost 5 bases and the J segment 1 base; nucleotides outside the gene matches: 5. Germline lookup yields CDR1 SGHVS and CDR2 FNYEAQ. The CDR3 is CASSPGGWAKNIQYF. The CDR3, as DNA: TGTGCCAGCAGCCCCGGGGGGTGGGCCAAAAACATTCAGTACTTC. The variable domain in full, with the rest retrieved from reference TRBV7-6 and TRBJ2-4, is GAGVSQSPRYKVTKRGQDVALRCDPISGHVSLYWYRQALGQGPEFLTYFNYEAQQDKSGLPNDRFSAERPEGSISTLTIQRTEQRDSAMYRCASSPGGWAKNIQYFGAGTRLSVL.

The CDR3 here is CASSIGQADTQYF. CDR3 nucleotide sequence: TGTGCCAGCAGTATTGGGCAGGCAGATACGCAGTATTTT. V is TRBV7-3 and J is TRBJ2-3; D unresolved. Trimming shortened V by 6 bases and J by 4 bases, and 11 bases separated the two germline ends. Germline loops: CDR1 SGHTA, CDR2 FQGTGA. CDR3 length equals 13 residues.

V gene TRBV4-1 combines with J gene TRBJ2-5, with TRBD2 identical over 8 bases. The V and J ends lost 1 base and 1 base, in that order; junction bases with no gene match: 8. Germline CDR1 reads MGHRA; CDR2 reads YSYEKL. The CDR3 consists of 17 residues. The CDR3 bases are TGCGCCAGCAGCCAAGGGAGGGTAGCGGGGTTCCAAGAGACCCAGTACTTC. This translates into CASSQGRVAGFQETQYF.

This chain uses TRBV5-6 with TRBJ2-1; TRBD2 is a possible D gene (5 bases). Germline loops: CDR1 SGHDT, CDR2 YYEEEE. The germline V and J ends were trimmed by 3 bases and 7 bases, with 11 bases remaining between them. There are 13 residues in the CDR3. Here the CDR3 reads CASSWTGVNEQFF. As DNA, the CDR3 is TGTGCCAGCAGCTGGACTGGCGTGAATGAGCAGTTCTTC.

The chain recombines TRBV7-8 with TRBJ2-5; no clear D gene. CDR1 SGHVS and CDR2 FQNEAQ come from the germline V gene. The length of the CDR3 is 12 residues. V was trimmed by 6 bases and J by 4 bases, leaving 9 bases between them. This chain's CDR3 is CASRGDVETQYF. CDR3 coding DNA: TGTGCCAGCAGAGGAGACGTAGAGACCCAGTACTTC. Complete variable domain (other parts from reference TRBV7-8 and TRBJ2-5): GAGVSQSPRYKVAKRGQDVALRCDPISGHVSLFWYQQALGQGPEFLTYFQNEAQLDKSGLPSDRFFAERPEGSVSTLKIQRTQQEDSAVYLCASRGDVETQYFGPGTRLLVL.

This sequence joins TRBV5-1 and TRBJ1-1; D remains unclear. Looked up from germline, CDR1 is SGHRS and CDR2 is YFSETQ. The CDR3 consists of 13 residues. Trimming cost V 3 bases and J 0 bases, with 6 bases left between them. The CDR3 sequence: CASSWEMNTEAFF. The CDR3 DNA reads TGCGCCAGCAGCTGGGAGATGAACACTGAAGCTTTCTTT.

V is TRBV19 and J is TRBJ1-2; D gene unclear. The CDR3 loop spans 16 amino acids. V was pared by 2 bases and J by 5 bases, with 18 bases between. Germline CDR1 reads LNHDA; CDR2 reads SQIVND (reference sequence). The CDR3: CASSITPPKTYYGYTF. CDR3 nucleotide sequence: TGTGCCAGTAGTATAACCCCTCCAAAGACTTATTATGGCTACACCTTC.